This T cell receptor beta chain was captured by sequencing in a study of graft-versus-host responses after intestinal transplantation. After the reaction, proliferating CFSE-low CD3+CD4+ and CD3+CD8+ responders were sorted. Clones were sequenced by immunoSEQ multiplex PCR, and TCRdb holds only the in-frame ones, with some missing. This sample has approximately 10,000 clones, with roughly 32% found just once. This clone was detected only a few times. Trimming took 5 bases from V and 10 from J; bases not matched to a gene: 15. The CDR3 is 14 amino acids. Germline loops: CDR1 SQVTM, CDR2 ANQGSEA. The sample in question was alloreactive CD4+ T cells from a mixed lymphocyte reaction culture, obtained before transplantation. As to subset: CFSE-low proliferating T cells sorted from roughly six-day pre-transplant mixed lymphocyte reaction (GvH or HvG direction). The receptor comes from a human patient who was an organ donor for intestinal transplantation. The V call is TRBV29-1, the J call TRBJ2-5, with 8 bases identical to TRBD2. CDR3 nucleotides: TGCAGCGTTCGAACCGGGACTAGTGCCTGGCTCCAGTACTTC. It yields the protein CSVRTGTSAWLQYF.